A single sample is the source of the 16 T cell receptor beta chains below, sequenced in a study of vaccination effects on CD4 cells after COVID-19. Sequencing followed a ViraFEST assay step that expanded antigen-specific CD4+ T cells with viral peptide pools. The authors isolated CD4+ T cells after less than eleven days of culture. Absence of prior SARS-CoV-2 infection characterized the vaccine recipients, who showed negative nucleocapsid antibodies. The antigens for these receptors are not known. Generated by immunoSEQ multiplex PCR, the TCRdb table keeps only in-frame clones and is missing some. The table records about 68,000 clones, roughly 80% of them present only once. The source was CD4+ T cells from PBMCs cultured with SARS-CoV-2 spike peptides, collected before COVID-19 vaccination. Source of these receptors: a human donor who received a COVID-19 vaccine.

V gene TRBV6-1 combines with J gene TRBJ2-3; a possible D gene is TRBD1 (6 bases). This CDR3 spans 13 amino acids. CDR1 MNHNS and CDR2 SASEGT come from the germline V gene. Between the trimmed V and J ends, which lost 2 bases and 5 bases, there was a span of 8 bases. The CDR3 DNA sequence: TGTGCCAGCAGTGAACGAGGGGGAGATACGCAGTATTTT. This sequence encodes CASSERGGDTQYF.

This rearrangement joins TRBV5-1 to TRBJ1-1; D possibly corresponds to TRBD1 (5 bases). The CDR3 loop spans 13 amino acids. Deletions cut 4 bases from V and 1 base from J, with 8 bases between. The germline V gene encodes CDR1 SGHRS and CDR2 YFSETQ. The CDR3 nucleotides are TGCGCCAGCAGCCCAACAGGGAACACTGAAGCTTTCTTT. Protein product: CASSPTGNTEAFF. The full variable domain, its missing parts supplied by reference TRBV5-1 and TRBJ1-1, is KAGVTQTPRYLIKTRGQQVTLSCSPISGHRSVSWYQQTPGQGLQFLFEYFSETQRNKGNFPGRFSGRQFSNSRSEMNVSTLELGDSALYLCASSPTGNTEAFFGQGTRLTVV.

The genes are TRBV6-5 and TRBJ1-5; the D gene is possibly TRBD1 (6 bases). CDR1 and CDR2 (germline): MNHEY, SVGAGI. The CDR3 totals 15 residues. Deletions cut 7 bases from V and 4 bases from J, with 17 bases between. CDR3 sequence (DNA): TGTGCCAGCAACCCGTACAGGGCAGCGAATCAGCCCCAGCATTTT. It translates to CASNPYRAANQPQHF.

This chain uses TRBV11-1 with TRBJ2-5; D may be TRBD1 (6 bases). CDR3 length: 15 residues. Germline V CDR1 and CDR2: SGHAT, FQDESV (reference sequence). V lost 6 bases and J lost 4, with 18 bases in between. CDR3 coding DNA: TGTGCCAGCAGTCTGTTCTGGGGGCAAAGAGAGACCCAGTACTTC. This translates into CASSLFWGQRETQYF. The full variable domain, in which reference TRBV11-1 and TRBJ2-5 provide the parts outside the CDR3, is EAEVAQSPRYKITEKSQAVAFWCDPISGHATLYWYRQILGQGPELLVQFQDESVVDDSQLPKDRFSAERLKGVDSTLKIQPAELGDSAMYLCASSLFWGQRETQYFGPGTRLLVL.

The chain carries TRBV5-1 and TRBJ2-1; 10 positions agree with TRBD2. Looked up from germline, CDR1 is SGHRS and CDR2 is YFSETQ. The CDR3 contains 15 residues. Losses at the gene ends were 4 bases for V and 5 bases for J; bases not matched to a gene: 6. The CDR3 reads CASSALAGLDNEQFF. CDR3 DNA sequence: TGCGCCAGCAGCGCACTAGCGGGGCTTGACAATGAGCAGTTCTTC.

V usage is TRBV9 and J usage is TRBJ1-2; a weak D match, TRBD1 (5 bases). The CDR3 totals 13 residues. Germline V lookup: CDR1 SGDLS, CDR2 YYNGEE. Trimming took off 1 base at V and 3 bases at J, with 7 bases between the two ends. The CDR3 bases are TGTGCCAGCAGCGTATCGGGGGACTATGGCTACACCTTC. Translated: CASSVSGDYGYTF.

This clone was observed a few times. The V call is TRBV5-4, the J call TRBJ1-6; 9 bases fit TRBD1. The ends lost 4 bases at V and 7 bases at J; junction bases unmatched: 3. Per germline, CDR1 SGHNT and CDR2 YYREEE (reference sequence). This CDR3 contains 14 residues. Here the CDR3 reads CASSRDRVNSPLHF. For the CDR3, the DNA is TGTGCCAGCAGCCGGGACAGGGTGAATTCACCCCTCCACTTT.

There are a few counts of this clone. The J gene is TRBJ2-7, the V gene TRBV7-9, with 9 bases that match TRBD1. Trimming took 3 bases from V and 5 from J; bases not matched to a gene: 5. This CDR3 comprises 14 residues. Germline V CDR1 and CDR2: SEHNR, FQNEAQ (reference sequence). The CDR3 here is CASSFQDRGDEQYV. The CDR3 region has the DNA TGTGCCAGCAGCTTTCAGGACAGGGGTGACGAGCAGTACGTC.

In nucleotides, the CDR3 is TGTGCCAGCAGCAGGACTAGCGGGGCCTACGAGCAGTACGTC. Translating it yields CASSRTSGAYEQYV. This sequence joins TRBV7-2 and TRBJ2-7; 12 nucleotides match TRBD2. The junction had 1 base not matched to a gene; V was cut back by 5 bases and J by 2 bases. Germline V gene lookup returns CDR1 SGHTA and CDR2 FQGNSA. The CDR3 has 14 amino acids.

The J gene is TRBJ2-5, the V gene TRBV19, with a weak D call TRBD2 (7 bases). The CDR3 is 16 amino acids. V was trimmed by 2 bases and J by 2 bases, leaving 15 bases between them. The V gene's germline CDR1 is LNHDA and CDR2 SQIVND (reference sequence). The CDR3: CASSIFGGPGQETQYF. CDR3 sequence (DNA): TGTGCCAGTAGTATATTCGGGGGGCCGGGGCAAGAGACCCAGTACTTC.

This chain uses TRBV14 with TRBJ2-3; 9 bases are a match to TRBD1. The ends lost 1 base at V and 1 base at J; junction bases unmatched: 6. Germline CDR1 reads SGHDN; CDR2 reads FVKESK. The CDR3 totals 17 residues. CDR3 coding DNA: TGTGCCAGCAGCCAAGGGGGGACAGGGTGGCGCACAGATACGCAGTATTTT. Translated: CASSQGGTGWRTDTQYF. The whole variable domain, filled in from reference TRBV14 and TRBJ2-3, reads EAGVTQFPSHSVIEKGQTVTLRCDPISGHDNLYWYRRVMGKEIKFLLHFVKESKQDESGMPNNRFLAERTGGTYSTLKVQPAELEDSGVYFCASSQGGTGWRTDTQYFGPGTRLTVL.

This clone is a singleton in its sample. The chain carries TRBV6-5 and TRBJ1-5; 12 bases are shared with TRBD1. The CDR3 totals 15 residues. The V gene end was trimmed by 6 bases and the J gene end by 5 bases; junction bases not matched to a gene: 5. The V gene's germline CDR1 is MNHEY and CDR2 SVGAGI. The CDR3 DNA is TGTGCCAGCAGAGGGGACAGGGGGCTGCATCAGCCCCAGCATTTT. As protein: CASRGDRGLHQPQHF.

The chain couples TRBV6-2 or TRBV6-3 to TRBJ1-5; D call uncertain. Trimming stripped 2 bases from V and 3 bases from J, with 8 bases between. This CDR3 comprises 14 residues. Germline values: CDR1 MNHEY, CDR2 SVGEGT. CDR3 loop: CASSYTEINQPQHF. CDR3 nucleotide sequence: TGTGCCAGCAGTTACACAGAAATCAATCAGCCCCAGCATTTT.

The genes are TRBV28 and TRBJ1-6; perhaps TRBD1 as D (5 bases). CDR1 and CDR2 from the germline V gene are MDHEN and SYDVKM. Trimming took off 2 bases at V and 8 bases at J, with 7 bases between the two ends. The CDR3 has 13 residues. The CDR3 loop is CASSLPRDSPLHF. CDR3 coding DNA: TGTGCCAGCAGTTTACCCAGGGATTCACCCCTCCACTTT.

The chain uses TRBV11-2 and TRBJ1-2; D is uncertain. The CDR3 runs 14 residues. Germline assignment: CDR1 SGHAT and CDR2 FQNNGV. V lost 5 bases, J lost 4 bases, and 14 bases lay in between. CDR3 amino acids: CASSTGFTGYGYTF. Here the CDR3 DNA reads TGTGCCAGCAGCACCGGATTTACCGGCTATGGCTACACCTTC.

This sequence joins TRBV5-1 and TRBJ2-5; 8 nucleotides match TRBD2. In germline, CDR1 is SGHRS, CDR2 YFSETQ. The junction had 5 bases not matched to a gene; V was cut back by 0 bases and J by 4 bases. The CDR3 is 15 residues long. In DNA, the CDR3 is TGCGCCAGCAGCTTGGAAGCGGGGGAGGTAGAGACCCAGTACTTC. Its protein is CASSLEAGEVETQYF.